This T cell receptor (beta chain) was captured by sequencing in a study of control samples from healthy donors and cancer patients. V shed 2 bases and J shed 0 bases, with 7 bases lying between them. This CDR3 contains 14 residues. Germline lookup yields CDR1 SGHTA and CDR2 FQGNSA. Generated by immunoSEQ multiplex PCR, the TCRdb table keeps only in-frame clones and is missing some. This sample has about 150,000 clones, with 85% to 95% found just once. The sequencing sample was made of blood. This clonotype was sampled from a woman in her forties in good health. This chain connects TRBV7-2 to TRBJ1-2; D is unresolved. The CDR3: CASSLSNSNYGYTF. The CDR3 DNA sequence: TGTGCCAGCAGCTTATCAAACTCTAACTATGGCTACACCTTC.